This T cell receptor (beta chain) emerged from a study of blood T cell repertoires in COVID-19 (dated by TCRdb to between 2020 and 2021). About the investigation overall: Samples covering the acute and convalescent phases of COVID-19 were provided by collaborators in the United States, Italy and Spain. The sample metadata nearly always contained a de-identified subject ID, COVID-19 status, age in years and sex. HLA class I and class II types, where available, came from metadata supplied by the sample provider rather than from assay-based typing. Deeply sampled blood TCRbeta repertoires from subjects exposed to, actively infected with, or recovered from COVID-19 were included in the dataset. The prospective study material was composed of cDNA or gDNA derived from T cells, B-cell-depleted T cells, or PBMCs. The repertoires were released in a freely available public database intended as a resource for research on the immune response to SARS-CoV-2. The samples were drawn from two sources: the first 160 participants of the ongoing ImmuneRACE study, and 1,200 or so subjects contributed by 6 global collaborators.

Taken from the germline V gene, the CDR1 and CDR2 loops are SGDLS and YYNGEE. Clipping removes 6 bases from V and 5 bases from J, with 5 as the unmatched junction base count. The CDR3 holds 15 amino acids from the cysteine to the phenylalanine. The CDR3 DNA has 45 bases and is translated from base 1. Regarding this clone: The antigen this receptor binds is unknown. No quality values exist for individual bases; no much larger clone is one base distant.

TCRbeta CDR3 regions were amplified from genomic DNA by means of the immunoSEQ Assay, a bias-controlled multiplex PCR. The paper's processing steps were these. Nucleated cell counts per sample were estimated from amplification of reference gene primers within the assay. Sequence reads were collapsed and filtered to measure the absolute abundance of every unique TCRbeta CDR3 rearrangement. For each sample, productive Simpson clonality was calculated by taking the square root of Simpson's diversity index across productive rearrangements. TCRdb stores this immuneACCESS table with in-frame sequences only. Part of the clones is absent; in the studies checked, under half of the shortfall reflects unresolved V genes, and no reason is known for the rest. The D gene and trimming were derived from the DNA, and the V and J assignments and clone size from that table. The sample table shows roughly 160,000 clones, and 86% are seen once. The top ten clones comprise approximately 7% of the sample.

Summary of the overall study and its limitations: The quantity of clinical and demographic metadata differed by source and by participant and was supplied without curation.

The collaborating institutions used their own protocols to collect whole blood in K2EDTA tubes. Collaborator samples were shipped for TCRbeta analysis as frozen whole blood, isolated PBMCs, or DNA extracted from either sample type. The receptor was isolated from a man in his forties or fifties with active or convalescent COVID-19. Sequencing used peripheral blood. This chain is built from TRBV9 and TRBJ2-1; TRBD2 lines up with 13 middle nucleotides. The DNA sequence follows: TGTGCCAGCACCCTGGGACTAGCGGGGAACAATGAGCAGTTCTTC. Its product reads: CASTLGLAGNNEQFF.